The 26 T cell receptor beta chains given below trace back to one sample, sequenced in a study of CD4 T cells in relation to SARS-CoV-2 and coronaviruses. CD4+ T cells from unexposed donors were obtained before the COVID-19 pandemic (2011-2018). Isolation of CD4+ T cells took place after around 11 days in culture. These receptors have no identified antigens. Repertoires were generated with immunoSEQ multiplex PCR, while TCRdb's copy carries only in-frame clones and drops some. The sample records 24,000 or so clones, approximately 80% being singletons. Material for sequencing was CD4+ T cells from PBMCs, cultured in vitro. Receptor source: a human donor in good health.

The gene calls are TRBV6-5 and TRBJ2-5, with TRBD1 matching over 7 bases. V dropped 6 bases and J dropped 1; count of bases not matched to a gene: 8. Per the germline V gene, CDR1 is MNHEY and CDR2 is SVGAGI. This CDR3 region has 15 residues. In DNA form, the CDR3 reads TGTGCCAGCAGAGGGGGACAGTCACTCCAAGAGACCCAGTACTTC. Its translation is CASRGGQSLQETQYF.

The chain recombines TRBV6-4 with TRBJ2-2; TRBD2 agrees at 8 bases. The ends lost 6 bases at V and 4 bases at J; junction bases unmatched: 4. Germline V CDR1 and CDR2: MRHNA, SNTAGT. The CDR3 covers 14 residues. CDR3 DNA: TGTGCCAGCAGAGCCGGGACTAGCACCGGGGAGCTGTTTTTT. Amino acid sequence: CASRAGTSTGELFF.

This chain joins TRBV3-1 (or the pseudogene TRBV3-2) and TRBJ2-1; 9 positions match TRBD2. The CDR3 is made up of 17 amino acids. From germline, CDR1 is LGHDT and CDR2 YNNKEL (reference sequence). V gave up 2 bases and J gave up 6 bases; unmatched junction bases: 11. CDR3 region: CASSQPRLSGSVNEQFF. The CDR3 region has the DNA TGTGCCAGCAGCCAACCTAGGCTTAGCGGGAGCGTCAATGAGCAGTTCTTC.

The chain carries TRBV27 and TRBJ1-5, with TRBD1 as a possible D gene (5 bases). Germline CDR1 MNHEY, CDR2 SMNVEV (reference sequence). V lost 1 base and J 5 bases, leaving 6 bases between the germline ends. CDR3 size: 13 residues. DNA of the CDR3: TGTGCCAGCAGTTTATTACAGGATCAGCCCCAGCATTTT. Translated, it gives CASSLLQDQPQHF.

The V call is TRBV25-1, the J call TRBJ2-1; 10 positions agree with TRBD2. Germline assignment: CDR1 MGHDK and CDR2 SYGVNS. V dropped 3 bases and J dropped 3; count of bases not matched to a gene: 8. This CDR3 has 17 residues. CDR3 in DNA: TGTGCCAGCAGTGAGCGTAAACTAGCGGGAAGCTACAATGAGCAGTTCTTC. This translates into CASSERKLAGSYNEQFF.

The gene calls are TRBV6-5 and TRBJ1-4, with D uncertain. The CDR3 loop spans 15 amino acids. CDR1 and CDR2 from the germline V gene are MNHEY and SVGAGI. V lost 6 bases and J lost 0, with 11 bases in between. The DNA for the CDR3 is TGTGCCAGCAGGGCCAGCGACGCAACTAATGAAAAACTGTTTTTT. Translating gives CASRASDATNEKLFF.

The rearrangement uses TRBV7-2 and TRBJ2-1; 12 nucleotides align to TRBD2. The CDR3 loop spans 14 amino acids. Germline V gene sequence: CDR1 SGHTA, CDR2 FQGNSA. Losses at the gene ends were 1 base for V and 15 bases for J; bases not matched to a gene: 7. CDR3 sequence (DNA): TGTGCCAGCAGCTTAGGTTCTTCTAGCGGGAGGGGGTTCTTC. Its translation is CASSLGSSSGRGFF.

The chain has TRBV19 and TRBJ2-1; tentative D call: TRBD1 (5 bases). The CDR3 runs to 11 residues. Between the trimmed V and J ends, which lost 6 bases and 7 bases, there was a span of 7 bases. Germline V gene data show CDR1 as LNHDA and CDR2 as SQIVND (reference sequence). CDR3 loop: CASRRQNEQFF. CDR3 sequence (DNA): TGTGCCAGTAGACGACAGAATGAGCAGTTCTTC.

This clone was counted a single time. This rearrangement joins TRBV30 to TRBJ1-4; TRBD1 agrees at 7 bases. The CDR3 spans 12 residues. The trim removed 3 bases at V and 15 bases at J, leaving 10 bases unmatched. In germline, CDR1 is GTSNPN, CDR2 SVGIG (reference sequence). CDR3 coding DNA: TGTGCCTGGAGGCCGCCCGGACAGGAGGTGTTTTTT. Its protein is CAWRPPGQEVFF.

V and J are TRBV19 and TRBJ2-2, with TRBD2 matching over 8 bases. Per the germline V gene, CDR1 is LNHDA and CDR2 is SQIVND (reference sequence). V lost 3 bases and J lost 3; bases outside the gene matches: 12. The CDR3 is made up of 18 amino acids. For the CDR3, the DNA is TGTGCCAGTAGTATTTTAGTGACGGGAGGGTCGTACACCGGGGAGCTGTTTTTT. It codes for CASSILVTGGSYTGELFF.

The CDR3 DNA follows: TGCGCCAGCAGCCAAGACGACGCTGGAAACACCATATATTTT. Translation: CASSQDDAGNTIYF. The chain joins TRBV4-1 to TRBJ1-3, with D unresolved. V lost 0 bases and J lost 2, with 5 bases in between. This CDR3 comprises 14 residues. CDR1 and CDR2 (germline): MGHRA, YSYEKL.

By share, this clone ranks as medium-sized. CDR3 residues: CASSATGDSGANVLTF. DNA of the CDR3: TGTGCCAGCAGTGCCACAGGGGACTCTGGGGCCAACGTCCTGACTTTC. The chain couples TRBV25-1 to TRBJ2-6; 7 bases are shared with TRBD1. CDR3 length: 16 amino acids. The trim removed 4 bases at V and 0 bases at J, leaving 3 bases unmatched. Germline loops: CDR1 MGHDK, CDR2 SYGVNS. Full variable domain (missing parts from reference TRBV25-1 and TRBJ2-6): EADIYQTPRYLVIGTGKKITLECSQTMGHDKMYWYQQDPGMELHLIHYSYGVNSTEKGDLSSESTVSRIRTEHFPLTLESARPSHTSQYLCASSATGDSGANVLTFGAGSRLTVL.

CDR3 region: CASSPGQVANTEAFF. As DNA, the CDR3 is TGTGCCAGCTCACCAGGGCAGGTCGCGAACACTGAAGCTTTCTTT. The chain has TRBV18 and TRBJ1-1, with unresolved D. V dropped 2 bases and J dropped 1 base, with 11 bases sitting between them. This CDR3 contains 15 residues. In germline, CDR1 is KGHSH, CDR2 LQKENI.

The chain combines TRBV27 with TRBJ2-7; 9 bases are a match to TRBD1. The CDR3 contains 16 residues. Per the germline V gene, CDR1 is MNHEY and CDR2 is SMNVEV (reference sequence). With 1 base clipped from V and 1 base from J, the junction kept 5 bases outside the gene matches. The CDR3: CASSLYVGQGSYEQYF. The CDR3 DNA reads as TGTGCCAGCAGTTTATACGTCGGACAGGGGTCCTACGAGCAGTACTTC.

The gene calls are TRBV11-3 and TRBJ2-1; 7 bases are shared with TRBD2. Germline CDR1 and CDR2: SGHNT and YENEEA. This CDR3 has 15 amino acids. V shed 1 base and J 3 bases; nucleotides not matched to a gene: 3. The CDR3 DNA sequence: TGTGCCAGCAGCTTAGCCGGCGGGAGCTACAATGAGCAGTTCTTC. Protein product: CASSLAGGSYNEQFF.

By frequency in the sample, this clone is medium-sized. The chain links TRBV3-1 (or the pseudogene TRBV3-2) to TRBJ2-4; D not certain. V was pared by 1 base and J by 0 bases, with 4 bases between. Germline CDR1 LGHDT, CDR2 YNNKEL (reference sequence). The CDR3 extends over 14 amino acids. DNA for the CDR3: TGTGCCAGCAGCCAAGGGCTAGCCAAAAACATTCAGTACTTC. Translating gives CASSQGLAKNIQYF.

The chain's CDR3 is CASSQDDGYEQYF. CDR3 sequence (DNA): TGTGCCAGCAGCCAAGATGACGGTTACGAGCAGTACTTC. This sequence joins TRBV3-1 (or the pseudogene TRBV3-2) and TRBJ2-7; D is unresolved. CDR1 and CDR2 (germline): LGHDT, YNNKEL (reference sequence). V was cut by 0 bases and J by 4 bases, with 7 bases left in between. This CDR3 contains 13 residues.

The rearrangement links TRBV3-1 (or the pseudogene TRBV3-2) to TRBJ2-4; a possible D gene is TRBD1 (6 bases). V lost 1 base and J lost 2, with 18 bases in between. CDR1 and CDR2 (germline): LGHDT, YNNKEL (reference sequence). The CDR3 has 18 residues. In DNA form, the CDR3 reads TGTGCCAGCAGCCAAGCCCCGAGGGGGTCGGTACCCAAAAACATTCAGTACTTC. The encoded protein is CASSQAPRGSVPKNIQYF.

CDR3 sequence: CAWKKDRRTEAFF. CDR3 nucleotides: TGTGCCTGGAAGAAAGACAGACGCACTGAAGCTTTCTTT. This sequence joins TRBV30 and TRBJ1-1; tentative D call: TRBD1 (5 bases). Germline V lookup: CDR1 GTSNPN, CDR2 SVGIG (reference sequence). The CDR3 runs 13 residues. V was trimmed by 4 bases and J by 4 bases, leaving 13 bases between them.

This chain's CDR3 is CASSQSASRQWRAFF. The CDR3 DNA follows: TGTGCCAGCAGTCAAAGTGCCAGCAGGCAATGGAGGGCTTTCTTT. The rearrangement uses TRBV6-2 or TRBV6-3 and TRBJ1-1; D unresolved. Germline assignment: CDR1 MNHEY and CDR2 SVGEGT. The V gene lost 5 bases and the J gene lost 11 bases, with 24 bases spanning the gap. This CDR3 is 15 amino acids long.

The chain has TRBV12-3 or TRBV12-4 and TRBJ1-1; D perhaps matches TRBD1 (5 bases). V was shortened by 6 bases and J by 1 base, with 9 bases between the two germline ends. CDR3 length: 13 amino acids. CDR3 residues: CASSPQANTEAFF. CDR3 coding DNA: TGTGCCAGCAGCCCACAGGCGAACACTGAAGCTTTCTTT.

This clone came up a few times. The V and J genes are TRBV7-6 and TRBJ2-2; possibly TRBD2 for D (5 bases). The CDR3 consists of 16 residues. CDR1 is SGHVS and CDR2 is FNYEAQ in the germline V gene. The V gene lost 0 bases and the J gene lost 8 bases, with 16 bases spanning the gap. CDR3 nucleotide sequence: TGTGCCAGCAGCTTAGCTTCCGGCCCCGGGATAGGGGAGCTGTTTTTT. Its translation is CASSLASGPGIGELFF. The complete variable domain, with remaining parts taken from reference TRBV7-6 and TRBJ2-2, reads GAGVSQSPRYKVTKRGQDVALRCDPISGHVSLYWYRQALGQGPEFLTYFNYEAQQDKSGLPNDRFSAERPEGSISTLTIQRTEQRDSAMYRCASSLASGPGIGELFFGEGSRLTVL.

V and J are TRBV7-2 and TRBJ2-7, with 9 nucleotides matching TRBD2. The CDR3 contains 16 residues. With V trimmed by 0 bases and J by 7 bases, 10 bases remained unmatched. Germline V gives CDR1 SGHTA, CDR2 FQGNSA. The CDR3 DNA is TGTGCCAGCAGCTTAGCAGCGGGAGGTTCGGGTCGGGAGCAGTACTTC. Translating gives CASSLAAGGSGREQYF.

The chain carries TRBV12-5 and TRBJ2-1; 10 bases agree with TRBD2. CDR1 and CDR2 (germline): LGHNT, FRNRAP. The V and J ends lost 2 bases and 6 bases, in that order; junction bases with no gene match: 7. This CDR3 is built from 16 residues. The CDR3 here is CASGLLRTSGLNEQFF. The CDR3 bases are TGTGCTAGTGGTTTGCTCCGGACTAGCGGACTCAATGAGCAGTTCTTC.

The chain combines TRBV6-5 with TRBJ1-1; D might be TRBD1 (5 bases). Per the germline V gene, CDR1 is MNHEY and CDR2 is SVGAGI. The CDR3 sequence is 12 residues long. V was shortened by 6 bases and J by 11 bases, with 16 bases between the two germline ends. CDR3 sequence: CASRTSTGTAFF. The CDR3 bases are TGTGCCAGCAGGACGTCAACCGGGACCGCTTTCTTT.

This clone was observed a few times. The V call is TRBV28, the J call TRBJ2-1; 10 bases fit TRBD2. Unmatched junction bases numbered 3, after V lost 10 bases and J lost 3 bases. Per the germline V gene, CDR1 is MDHEN and CDR2 is SYDVKM. There are 13 residues in the CDR3. In DNA, the CDR3 is TGTGCCACCGGACTAGCGGACTACAATGAGCAGTTCTTC. Its protein product is CATGLADYNEQFF.